The rows below give T cell receptor beta chains drawn from one sample of a study of CD8 T cells in ankylosing spondylitis. TCRdb reprocessed the 5' RACE reads with MiXCR, giving one entry per CDR3 protein. Among roughly 700,000 distinct CDR3 sequences listed, 15% to 20% were seen once. Sequencing was carried out using blood, either unsorted or a sorted T cell fraction (not recorded which). The source of these receptors is a male donor with ankylosing spondylitis. Both conserved end residues are part of each CDR3. D genes are given only for firm matches. Clone size is shown for a subset of rows, as once, few, many or a class of expanded clone.

d_call j_call clone_size v_call cdr3_nt cdr3_aa
- TRBJ1-1 few TRBV11-2 TGTGCCAGCAGCTTATCCCCAGCGGACCCAAAAGCTTTCTTT CASSLSPADPKAFF
TRBD1 TRBJ1-2 - TRBV20-1 TGCAGTGCTAGGGGACAGGCTAACTATGGCTACACCTTC CSARGQANYGYTF
- TRBJ1-4 few TRBV4-3 TGCGCCAGCAGCCAAGGCGGGCGGACAGATGAAAAACTGTTTTTT CASSQGGRTDEKLFF
TRBD2 TRBJ2-3 - TRBV15 TGTGCCACCAGCAGAGGCCCTCTAGCGGGGGGGAGCACAGATACGCAGTATTTT CATSRGPLAGGSTDTQYF
- TRBJ1-4 few TRBV9 TGTGCCAGCAGCTTCACTTCGACAGAGGGAAAACTGTTTTTT CASSFTSTEGKLFF
- TRBJ2-1 many TRBV5-4 TGTGCCAGCAGCTTGCCATCTACCTCCTACAATGAGCAGTTCTTC CASSLPSTSYNEQFF
TRBD2 TRBJ2-2 many TRBV4-1 TGCGCCAGCAGCCAAGAACCAGCGGGAGGACCGAACACCGGGGAGCTGTTTTTT CASSQEPAGGPNTGELFF
- TRBJ1-1 few TRBV7-9 TGTGCCAGCAGCCCTCCCCTGCTGGGACCCCTGAACACTGAAGCTTTCTTT CASSPPLLGPLNTEAFF
- TRBJ2-1 few TRBV20-1 TGCAGCGGGCAGGGCTTGAGCTCCTACAATGAGCAGTTCTTC CSGQGLSSYNEQFF
TRBD2 TRBJ2-7 many TRBV20-1 TGCAGTGCTGATGGACTAGCGGGGGGCCAGTACTTC CSADGLAGGQYF